The 17 T cell receptor beta chains in this list originate from one sample, sequenced in a study of T cells after yellow fever vaccination. Each CDR3 protein is one row after TCRdb ran MiXCR on the 5' RACE reads. The table lists some 150,000 distinct CDR3 sequences, approximately 9.9% of them singletons, with around 33% in the top ten. The sequencing used CD8+ T cells sorted from PBMCs, collected 45 days after the yellow fever booster vaccination. Source of these receptors: a man aged 18-30 years who received the YFV17D yellow fever vaccine.

This clonotype has only a few counts. V is TRBV3-1 and J is TRBJ2-5, with D possibly TRBD1 on 5 matching bases. The V end lost 6 bases, the J end lost 2 bases, and 10 bases lay between the germline ends. CDR1 is LGHDT and CDR2 is YNNKEL in the germline V gene (reference sequence). This CDR3 is built from 13 residues. The CDR3 DNA reads TGTGCCAGCAGGGCAGGGCTGCAAGAGACCCAGTACTTC. Residues: CASRAGLQETQYF.

This rearrangement joins TRBV4-3 to TRBJ2-1, with D perhaps TRBD1 (5 bases). Germline V lookup: CDR1 LGHNA, CDR2 YSLEER. CDR3 length equals 15 residues. Trimming took off 4 bases at V and 1 base at J, with 11 bases between the two ends. The CDR3 region has the DNA TGCGCCAGCAGCCGGGGCGGCGGATCCTACAATGAGCAGTTCTTC. Amino acid sequence: CASSRGGGSYNEQFF.

CDR3 sequence reads: CASSIRTDGNNEQFF. CDR3 nucleotides: TGTGCCAGCAGTATAAGGACAGACGGGAACAATGAGCAGTTCTTC. V usage is TRBV27 and J usage is TRBJ2-1, with a possible D match to TRBD1 (6 bases). Deletions cut 5 bases from V and 5 bases from J, with 16 bases between. The CDR3 length is 15 residues. The V gene's germline CDR1 is MNHEY and CDR2 SMNVEV (reference sequence).

This chain uses TRBV6-2 or TRBV6-3 with TRBJ2-6; D is uncertain. V was shortened by 4 bases and J by 0 bases, with 10 bases between the two germline ends. The CDR3 loop spans 16 amino acids. Germline V gives CDR1 MNHEY, CDR2 SVGEGT. CDR3 region: CASSSGRASGANVLTF. CDR3 nucleotides: TGTGCCAGCAGTTCGGGTAGAGCCTCTGGGGCCAACGTCCTGACTTTC.

The gene calls are TRBV6-5 and TRBJ2-7; 7 bases fit TRBD1. Germline loops: CDR1 MNHEY, CDR2 SVGAGI. CDR3 size: 15 residues. After removal of 0 bases from V and 5 bases from J, the junction contained 7 bases not matched to a gene. The CDR3 reads CASSYSNRGANEQYF. As DNA, the CDR3 is TGTGCCAGCAGTTACTCGAACAGGGGCGCGAACGAGCAGTACTTC.

CDR3 amino acids: CAPGWHIQYF. CDR3 nucleotide sequence: TGTGCCCCAGGGTGGCACATTCAGTACTTC. This chain joins TRBV9 and TRBJ2-4; D is possibly TRBD1 (5 bases). Deletions cut 10 bases from V and 8 bases from J, with 10 bases between. The CDR3 spans 10 residues. The germline CDR1 and CDR2 sequences are SGDLS and YYNGEE.

The V call is TRBV7-9, the J call TRBJ2-3; D not certain. Looked up from germline, CDR1 is SEHNR and CDR2 is FQNEAQ (reference sequence). The CDR3 runs 15 residues. V was cut by 5 bases and J by 4 bases, with 16 bases left in between. This CDR3 is CASSHTVDGPDTQYF. The CDR3 DNA reads TGTGCCAGCAGCCACACGGTGGATGGCCCAGATACGCAGTATTTT.

This chain connects TRBV19 to TRBJ2-4; D is ambiguous. Germline-derived CDR1 and CDR2 are LNHDA and SQIVND (reference sequence). The ends were cut back, 5 bases at V and 1 base at J, with 18 bases in the middle. The CDR3 extends over 17 amino acids. The CDR3 bases are TGTGCCAGTAGTCCGCTGGCATTGGCCTTCGCCAAAAACATTCAGTACTTC. It yields the protein CASSPLALAFAKNIQYF. Complete variable domain (other parts from reference TRBV19 and TRBJ2-4): DGGITQSPKYLFRKEGQNVTLSCEQNLNHDAMYWYRQDPGQGLRLIYYSQIVNDFQKGDIAEGYSVSREKKESFPLTVTSAQKNPTAFYLCASSPLALAFAKNIQYFGAGTRLSVL.

This clonotype was seen more than once but under ten times. This rearrangement joins TRBV4-1 to TRBJ2-7, with 13 bases aligning to TRBD2. CDR1 MGHRA and CDR2 YSYEKL come from the germline V gene. V lost 3 bases to trimming and J lost 5 bases; unmatched junction nucleotides: 4. The CDR3 contains 15 residues. CDR3 region: CASSQGGLAGNEQYF. Written as DNA, the CDR3 is TGCGCCAGCAGCCAGGGGGGACTAGCGGGGAACGAGCAGTACTTC.

The chain is built from TRBV7-9 and TRBJ1-5; no reliable D call. With 5 bases removed from V and 4 bases from J, the gap between germline ends came to 9 bases. The CDR3 runs 13 residues. In germline, CDR1 is SEHNR, CDR2 FQNEAQ (reference sequence). The CDR3 DNA is TGTGCCAGCAGCCGTACCCCGAATCAGCCCCAGCATTTT. This encodes CASSRTPNQPQHF.

This clonotype appeared a few times. The rearrangement joins TRBV20-1 to TRBJ2-3, with D perhaps matching TRBD1 (7 bases). CDR3 size: 16 residues. The germline CDR1 and CDR2 sequences are DFQATT and SNEGSKA (reference sequence). The V end lost 6 bases, the J end lost 1 base, and 20 bases lay between the germline ends. CDR3 amino acids: CSAKRRRGLRTDTQYF. CDR3 sequence (DNA): TGCAGTGCCAAGAGAAGGAGGGGGCTTCGCACAGATACGCAGTATTTT.

This chain links TRBV10-2 with TRBJ1-4; possible D gene TRBD1, 6 bases. V was shortened by 4 bases and J by 4 bases, with 13 bases between the two germline ends. In germline, CDR1 is WSHSY, CDR2 SAAADI. This CDR3 is built from 15 residues. DNA of the CDR3: TGCGCCAGCAGTGCATCGACAGGTTTTAATGAAAAACTGTTTTTT. This sequence encodes CASSASTGFNEKLFF.

The chain uses TRBV20-1 and TRBJ1-2, with 10 bases matching TRBD1. J gave up 5 bases and V 5 bases, and 5 bases lay outside the gene matches. The CDR3 spans 13 residues. Looked up from germline, CDR1 is DFQATT and CDR2 is SNEGSKA (reference sequence). The CDR3 is CSAWDRGPYGYTF. For the CDR3, the DNA is TGCAGTGCTTGGGACAGGGGCCCGTATGGCTACACCTTC.

This chain connects TRBV6-2 or TRBV6-3 to TRBJ1-6; D gene uncertain. Germline CDR1 and CDR2: MNHEY and SVGEGT. This CDR3 spans 14 amino acids. V dropped 4 bases and J dropped 7 bases, with 11 bases sitting between them. The CDR3 loop reads CASSFPNGNSPLHF. Here the CDR3 DNA reads TGTGCCAGCAGTTTCCCGAATGGCAATTCACCCCTCCACTTT.

This clonotype turned up a few times. V is TRBV7-9 and J is TRBJ1-6; TRBD1 agrees at 7 bases. This CDR3 is 15 amino acids long. J lost 8 bases, V lost 5 bases, and 9 bases had no gene match. Germline CDR1 is SEHNR and CDR2 is FQNEAQ (reference sequence). The CDR3 nucleotides read TGTGCCAGCAGCCCCCGCGACAGGGTCGATTCACCCCTCCACTTT. This gives the protein CASSPRDRVDSPLHF.

A few counts support this clonotype. This chain joins TRBV25-1 and TRBJ2-7; D possibly corresponds to TRBD2 (6 bases). This CDR3 spans 14 amino acids. Trimming shortened V by 4 bases and J by 2 bases, and 12 bases separated the two germline ends. Germline loops: CDR1 MGHDK, CDR2 SYGVNS. This CDR3 reads CASSGAGPAYEQYF. CDR3 DNA: TGTGCCAGCAGTGGCGCGGGGCCTGCCTACGAGCAGTACTTC.

The chain has TRBV5-1 and TRBJ2-7; a possible D gene is TRBD2 (5 bases). Trimming left V 0 bases short and J 9 bases short, with 19 bases between. CDR3 length: 15 residues. Germline lookup yields CDR1 SGHRS and CDR2 YFSETQ. CDR3 sequence: CASSLAGIAGIPQYV. As DNA, the CDR3 is TGCGCCAGCAGCTTGGCCGGGATCGCCGGGATCCCGCAGTACGTC.